Sequencing of this T cell receptor (beta chain) was carried out in a study of lymphopenia after photon versus proton radiotherapy. Generated by immunoSEQ multiplex PCR, the TCRdb table keeps only in-frame clones and is missing some. Counted here are around 25,000 clones, around 84% occurring once; the ten biggest clones make up about 19%. V lost 2 bases, J lost 2 bases, and 9 bases stayed unmatched. The CDR3 has 15 amino acids. Germline CDR1 is GTSNPN and CDR2 is SVGIG (reference sequence). V usage is TRBV30 and J usage is TRBJ2-7; 7 bases are a match to TRBD2. This clonotype was obtained from a man between 60 and 75 years old with pancreatic cancer. The sequenced sample was peripheral blood, obtained from a patient treated with photon-based radiotherapy. This CDR3 reads CAWSMTAGTTYEQYF. For the CDR3, the DNA is TGTGCCTGGAGTATGACAGCGGGGACCACCTACGAGCAGTACTTC.